The rows below give T cell receptor beta chains drawn from one sample of a study of T cells after yellow fever vaccination. TCRdb reanalysed the 5' RACE reads using MiXCR and keeps one entry per CDR3 protein. The sample consists of tens of thousands of distinct CDR3 sequences, approximately 12% of them appearing once. The sequencing used CD8+ T cells not binding an NS4B(214-222) dextramer, sorted from PBMCs, collected more than 20 days after the first yellow fever vaccination. The receptor set was obtained from a man aged 18 to 29 who received the YFV17D yellow fever vaccine. CDR3s include the opening cysteine and the closing phenylalanine or tryptophan. A D gene is named only where the DNA matches it firmly. Rows give clone size only sometimes, using once, few, many, or a class for an expanded clone.

TRBJ1-1 | TRBV7-9 | . | . | TGTGCCAGCAGCTTACAGGGCCCTGAAGCTTTCTTT | CASSLQGPEAFF
TRBJ2-1 | TRBV7-2 | few | TRBD2 | TGTGCCAGCAGCTCGGGACTAGGGATCTACAATGAGCAGTTCTTC | CASSSGLGIYNEQFF
TRBJ1-2 | TRBV29-1 | few | . | TGCAGCGTTGAATGGGGGGAGAGTGGCTACACCTTC | CSVEWGESGYTF
TRBJ2-1 | TRBV4-2 | . | TRBD2 | TGTGCCAGCAGCCAAGAGCGGGGGGCCAGCTCCTACAATGAGCAGTTCTTC | CASSQERGASSYNEQFF
TRBJ2-7 | TRBV27 | . | . | TGTGCCAGCAGTCCGGTAGGACTCCAGGGCCCCTACGAGCAGTACTTC | CASSPVGLQGPYEQYF
TRBJ1-3 | TRBV7-2 | . | . | TGTGCCAGCAGCCCTAGAGGACTTGAAAGAAACACCATATATTTT | CASSPRGLERNTIYF
TRBJ2-7 | TRBV12-3/TRBV12-4 | . | . | TGTGCCAGCACCCTACACGGTGGCGATAATTACGAGCAGTACTTC | CASTLHGGDNYEQYF
TRBJ2-2 | TRBV20-1 | few | . | TGCAGTGCTACAAACCGGGCGAACACCGGGGAGCTGTTTTTT | CSATNRANTGELFF
TRBJ2-2 | TRBV10-3 | many | TRBD1 | TGTGCCATCAGTGATCCCCCGGACAGGGGTCTCACCGGGGAGCTGTTTTTT | CAISDPPDRGLTGELFF
TRBJ1-4 | TRBV4-3 | few | TRBD1 | TGCGCCAGCAGCCAAGGGGACAGAAGTAATGAAAAACTGTTTTTT | CASSQGDRSNEKLFF
TRBJ1-1 | TRBV7-9 | few | TRBD1 | TGTGCCAGCAGCTTAGTACAGGGGGGCACTGAAGCTTTCTTT | CASSLVQGGTEAFF
TRBJ2-5 | TRBV4-3 | few | . | TGCGCCAGCAGCCAAGGTTTGGGGGCCCCAGAGACCCAGTACTTC | CASSQGLGAPETQYF
TRBJ2-2 | TRBV10-3 | few | TRBD1 | TGTGCCATCAGCACCGACCGGCCCCAGGGGGTATACGGGGAGCTGTTTTTT | CAISTDRPQGVYGELFF
TRBJ2-7 | TRBV7-2 | . | . | TGTGCCAGCAGCTTAGACGCTCCGTACGAGCAGTACTTC | CASSLDAPYEQYF
TRBJ2-1 | TRBV12-5 | . | TRBD2 | TGTGCTAGTGGTTTGGGGGAGGGTGAGCAGTTCTTC | CASGLGEGEQFF
TRBJ2-7 | TRBV12-3/TRBV12-4 | few | TRBD1 | TGTGCCAGCAGTACCCCGGGACAGGCCTACGAGCAGTACTTC | CASSTPGQAYEQYF
TRBJ2-1 | TRBV20-1 | . | TRBD1 | TGCAGTGCTAGAAACAAGCCGACAGGGAACGATGAGCAGTTCTTC | CSARNKPTGNDEQFF
TRBJ2-5 | TRBV4-1 | few | TRBD2 | TGCGCCAGCAGCCAGCAAGCGGGGGCGCAAGAGACCCAGTACTTC | CASSQQAGAQETQYF
TRBJ2-5 | TRBV6-6 | . | . | TGTGCCAGCAGTAGCAACCAAGAGACCCAGTACTTC | CASSSNQETQYF
TRBJ2-3 | TRBV9 | few | TRBD2 | TGTGCCAGCAGCGGTAGCGGGTACTCCACAGATACGCAGTATTTT | CASSGSGYSTDTQYF
TRBJ2-3 | TRBV19 | few | TRBD1 | TGTGCCAGTAGTGCCCGGGACAGGTCGACAGATACGCAGTATTTT | CASSARDRSTDTQYF
TRBJ2-7 | TRBV6-2/TRBV6-3 | . | TRBD2 | TGTGCCAGCAGTTACCCTCTCGGGGGGATCTACGAGCAGTACTTC | CASSYPLGGIYEQYF
TRBJ1-2 | TRBV12-3/TRBV12-4 | . | . | TGTGCCAGCAGTTTACCGCTACGCCTCGACAGTACTAACTATGGCTACACCTTC | CASSLPLRLDSTNYGYTF
TRBJ2-3 | TRBV2 | once | . | TGTGCCAGCAGTGAAATCTCTGGAGGGCCGGGGGATACGCAGTATTTT | CASSEISGGPGDTQYF
TRBJ1-1 | TRBV5-1 | few | . | TGCGCCAGCAGCTTGGCCAGGCAGGACACTGAAGCTTTCTTT | CASSLARQDTEAFF
TRBJ2-1 | TRBV6-2/TRBV6-3 | medium-sized | TRBD1 | TGTGCCAGCAGTTCCGGGACAGGGATCAATGAGCAGTTCTTC | CASSSGTGINEQFF
TRBJ1-1 | TRBV10-3 | few | TRBD1 | TGTGCCATCAACGGACAGGGTGAGGACACTGAAGCTTTCTTT | CAINGQGEDTEAFF
TRBJ1-1 | TRBV12-3/TRBV12-4 | many | . | TGTGCCAGCAGTTTTGGGGGGGGCACTGAAGCTTTCTTT | CASSFGGGTEAFF
TRBJ2-1 | TRBV4-1 | . | TRBD2 | TGCGCCAGCAGCCAATTAGCGGGGGGCTACAATGAGCAGTTCTTC | CASSQLAGGYNEQFF
TRBJ1-1 | TRBV18 | few | . | TGTGCCAGCTCGGCTACAGGGTCGATGAACACTGAAGCTTTCTTT | CASSATGSMNTEAFF
TRBJ2-6 | TRBV4-3 | many | . | TGCGCCAGCAGCCAGGTGTCCGGGACTGGGGCCAACGTCCTGACTTTC | CASSQVSGTGANVLTF
TRBJ2-2 | TRBV24-1 | few | TRBD1 | TGTGCCACCAGTGATTTTCGGACAGGGGGTACGAACACCGGGGAGCTGTTTTTT | CATSDFRTGGTNTGELFF
TRBJ2-2 | TRBV20-1 | . | TRBD2 | TGCAGTGCTGCCGGGTTAAATAGCGGGGGGGCAACCGGGGAGCTGTTTTTT | CSAAGLNSGGATGELFF
TRBJ2-1 | TRBV14 | . | . | TGTGCCAGCAGCCAAGCCCGGAGGGGTCTCAGCAATGAGCAGTTCTTC | CASSQARRGLSNEQFF
TRBJ1-6 | TRBV4-1 | few | . | TGCGCCAGCAGCCAACTGGGGGCGAGTAATTCACCCCTCCACTTT | CASSQLGASNSPLHF
TRBJ2-1 | TRBV6-4 | few | TRBD2 | TGTGCCAGCAGTGACTCACTAGCGGGGGGGCATGAGCAGTTCTTC | CASSDSLAGGHEQFF
TRBJ2-1 | TRBV6-5 | . | . | TGTGCCAGCAGTTACTCGGACTTTACCTACAATGAGCAGTTCTTC | CASSYSDFTYNEQFF
TRBJ2-3 | TRBV11-2 | . | TRBD2 | TGTGCCAGCAGCCCCCGTCCCGGACTAGCGGGGAGAACAGATACGCAGTATTTT | CASSPRPGLAGRTDTQYF
TRBJ1-5 | TRBV12-3/TRBV12-4 | . | . | TGTGCCAGCAGTTTACGTTCTGACCAGCCCCAGCATTTT | CASSLRSDQPQHF
TRBJ2-3 | TRBV20-1 | . | . | TGCAGTGCTAGAGATCAGGTCACCCCACCAGATACGCAGTATTTT | CSARDQVTPPDTQYF
TRBJ2-5 | TRBV4-3 | . | TRBD2 | TGCGCCAGCAGCCAAGATTGGAGCGGGGGGGCCACAGAGACCCAGTACTTC | CASSQDWSGGATETQYF
TRBJ1-5 | TRBV7-8 | . | TRBD1 | TGTGCCAGCAGCTCCGACAGGGGGCTACAGCCCCAGCATTTT | CASSSDRGLQPQHF
TRBJ2-3 | TRBV2 | . | . | TGTGCCAGCAGTGCACAGACCAGGACAGATACGCAGTATTTT | CASSAQTRTDTQYF
TRBJ2-1 | TRBV7-2 | . | . | TGTGCCAGCAGCTTATGGGCGGGGTCCTCCTACAATGAGCAGTTCTTC | CASSLWAGSSYNEQFF
TRBJ2-5 | TRBV29-1 | few | . | TGCAGCGTTGAAGATTCGAGCCGGGGCCAAGAGACCCAGTACTTC | CSVEDSSRGQETQYF
TRBJ1-4 | TRBV10-2 | few | . | TGCGCCAGCAGTGCTTGGGTGATCTCATCTGTGGATAATGAAAAACTGTTTTTT | CASSAWVISSVDNEKLFF
TRBJ2-3 | TRBV3-1 | few | . | TGTGCCAGCAGCCGCCGGGACCGCGGCACAGATACGCAGTATTTT | CASSRRDRGTDTQYF
TRBJ2-3 | TRBV12-3/TRBV12-4 | . | . | TGTGCCAGCAGTTCCACGGGGGGCACAGATACGCAGTATTTT | CASSSTGGTDTQYF
TRBJ1-2 | TRBV6-1 | . | TRBD1 | TGTGCCAGCAGGCCTCCGGGACAGGGGATTTCTGGCTACACCTTC | CASRPPGQGISGYTF
TRBJ2-1 | TRBV20-1 | few | TRBD2 | TGCAGTGCTCCAAGTCCGGGACTAGATCTCAATGAGCAGTTCTTC | CSAPSPGLDLNEQFF
TRBJ1-2 | TRBV5-6 | . | TRBD1 | TGTGCCAGCGTCTCAACGGACAGGACCTTCTATGGCTACACCTTC | CASVSTDRTFYGYTF
TRBJ1-2 | TRBV7-8 | . | TRBD1 | TGTGCCAGCAGCTACCGGGACAGGGCGCAGTCAGGCTATGGCTACACCTTC | CASSYRDRAQSGYGYTF
TRBJ2-7 | TRBV3-1 | many | TRBD2 | TGTGCCAGCAGCCAAGGACTAGCGAACTACGAGCAGTACTTC | CASSQGLANYEQYF
TRBJ1-2 | TRBV6-5 | few | . | TGTGCCAGCAGTTACAGGGCAGGGGCCTATGGCTACACCTTC | CASSYRAGAYGYTF
TRBJ2-7 | TRBV27 | few | TRBD2 | TGTGCCAGCAGTTTATCGCGCGGGGGGAACTACGAGCAGTACTTC | CASSLSRGGNYEQYF
TRBJ2-7 | TRBV6-1 | few | . | TGTGCCAGCAGTACCTCCGACAGCTTAACCTACGAGCAGTACTTC | CASSTSDSLTYEQYF
TRBJ2-3 | TRBV20-1 | . | . | TGCAGTGCGCCAAACCGGGACCCCCCGTACGATACGCAGTATTTT | CSAPNRDPPYDTQYF
TRBJ2-1 | TRBV15 | . | . | TGTGCCACCAGCAGAAACCGGGGGCCACCCTATAATGAGCAGTTCTTC | CATSRNRGPPYNEQFF
TRBJ2-1 | TRBV6-1 | . | TRBD1 | TGTGCCAGCAGTAAAACCACAGGGGTCAACAATGAGCAGTTCTTC | CASSKTTGVNNEQFF
TRBJ2-2 | TRBV11-2 | . | TRBD2 | TGTGCCAGCAGCCACCTTTGGAGCGGGGGGGTTACCGGGGAGCTGTTTTTT | CASSHLWSGGVTGELFF